Sequencing of this T cell receptor (beta chain) was carried out in a study of blood T cell repertoires in COVID-19. Overall study: The United States, Italy and Spain supplied acute and convalescent COVID-19 samples.

Assay: immunoSEQ multiplex PCR; the TCRdb copy retains only in-frame clones and omits some. Of about 230,000 clones in the sample, more than 65% were seen once. Source material: peripheral blood. The receptor was isolated from a man in his forties who had recovered from COVID-19.

The CDR3 DNA is TGTGCCAGTAGTCGAGGGGACAGGGGGCTCAGCAATCAGCCCCAGCATTTT. This codes for CASSRGDRGLSNQPQHF. The V call is TRBV19, the J call TRBJ1-5, with TRBD1 matching over 12 bases. CDR3 length equals 17 residues. V gave up 5 bases and J gave up 1 base; unmatched junction bases: 6. Germline V gene lookup returns CDR1 LNHDA and CDR2 SQIVND (reference sequence).